This TCR beta chain was identified during a study of Ad26.COV2.S vaccination and SARS-CoV-2 variants. At the level of the study: Into the muscle, Ad26.COV2.S was dosed once or twice, 56 days apart.

Sequencing was performed with immunoSEQ multiplex PCR; in TCRdb, only in-frame clones are kept and a portion is missing. The sample consists of approximately 500,000 clones, around 88% of them appearing once. As regards this clone: Its antigen remains unidentified.

Study observations and caveats: Recipients given vaccine exceeded placebo recipients in spike-specific TCR breadth. Reportedly, spike-specific CD8+ and CD4+ T cell responses achieved substantial breadth once vaccination had taken place.

V lost 7 bases and J 0 bases, leaving 12 bases between the germline ends. In germline, CDR1 is LNHDA, CDR2 SQIVND (reference sequence). This CDR3 is 14 amino acids long. Stated treatment: 19 received Ad26.COV2.S at low or high dose, single or two shots; roughly five received placebo; per-sample allocation not given. After the first vaccine or placebo injection, samples were drawn on day 63. In the vaccine, an Ad26 vector expressed the SARS-CoV-2 spike of the Wuhan strain. J is TRBJ1-1 and V is TRBV19, with unresolved D. The source of this sequence is a person aged 18 to 59 who received the Ad26.COV2.S COVID-19 vaccine or a placebo. The sequencing used peripheral blood, collected in a trial of Ad26.COV2.S vaccine versus placebo. CDR3 region: CASTARYMNTEAFF. Here the CDR3 DNA reads TGTGCCAGTACCGCAAGATACATGAACACTGAAGCTTTCTTT.